The 15 T cell receptor beta chains reported below all come from one sample, sequenced in a study of blood T cell repertoires in COVID-19. Profiled with immunoSEQ multiplex PCR; TCRdb holds only in-frame clones, not every one. This sample has about 260,000 clones, with over 80% found just once. The sample comprised PBMCs or T cells enriched from blood (not recorded which). The receptors derive from a man aged 45-65 years who had been exposed to COVID-19.

The rearrangement uses TRBV27 and TRBJ1-4; D gene uncertain. Trimming shortened V by 6 bases and J by 10 bases, and 21 bases separated the two germline ends. Germline values: CDR1 MNHEY, CDR2 SMNVEV (reference sequence). The CDR3 has 15 residues. CDR3 coding DNA: TGTGCCAGCAGACCTACGGGTCCCCCCGAAGGAAAACTGTTTTTT. Its protein product is CASRPTGPPEGKLFF.

In this sample, this clone turned up a few times. The rearrangement links TRBV10-2 to TRBJ2-1; D remains unclear. The V gene lost 6 bases and the J gene lost 4 bases, with 13 bases spanning the gap. The CDR3 has 14 amino acids. CDR1 is WSHSY and CDR2 is SAAADI in the germline V gene. The CDR3 sequence: CASRLESGYNEQFF. The CDR3 coding sequence is TGCGCCAGCAGGCTGGAGTCGGGTTACAATGAGCAGTTCTTC.

The chain has TRBV2 and TRBJ2-5; 7 bases agree with TRBD1. CDR1 and CDR2 from the germline V gene are SNHLY and FYNNEI. The CDR3 loop spans 15 amino acids. V gave up 5 bases and J gave up 7 bases; unmatched junction bases: 13. CDR3 nucleotides: TGTGCCAGCAGTTTCGACAGGGACGGACGACGGACCCAGTACTTC. Its protein is CASSFDRDGRRTQYF.

This sequence joins TRBV28 and TRBJ2-1; 8 nucleotides line up with TRBD1. The CDR3 covers 16 residues. Per germline, CDR1 MDHEN and CDR2 SYDVKM. The ends lost 6 bases at V and 3 bases at J; junction bases unmatched: 10. The CDR3 nucleotides read TGTGCCAGCAGGCGACAGGGGTCCTCTCACTACAATGAGCAGTTCTTC. It is translated as CASRRQGSSHYNEQFF.

The chain uses TRBV5-1 and TRBJ2-3, with TRBD1 as a possible D gene (6 bases). CDR1 SGHRS and CDR2 YFSETQ come from the germline V gene. This CDR3 contains 15 residues. V was cut by 0 bases and J by 3 bases, with 11 bases left in between. In DNA, the CDR3 is TGCGCCAGCAGCTTGGGTGGCAGGGGTACAGATACGCAGTATTTT. Translated: CASSLGGRGTDTQYF. Full variable domain (missing parts from reference TRBV5-1 and TRBJ2-3): KAGVTQTPRYLIKTRGQQVTLSCSPISGHRSVSWYQQTPGQGLQFLFEYFSETQRNKGNFPGRFSGRQFSNSRSEMNVSTLELGDSALYLCASSLGGRGTDTQYFGPGTRLTVL.

The CDR3 nucleotides read TGTGCCAGCAACTTTTTGACAGGGGGCGCGGAGACCCAGTACTTC. Its translation is CASNFLTGGAETQYF. The genes are TRBV28 and TRBJ2-5; 10 bases line up with TRBD1. Germline V gene sequence: CDR1 MDHEN, CDR2 SYDVKM. V trimming: 7 bases; J trimming: 5 bases; junction bases outside the gene matches: 10. The CDR3 covers 15 residues.

This clone was observed a single time. The chain links TRBV28 to TRBJ1-5; 8 bases map to TRBD1. After removal of 2 bases from V and 7 bases from J, the junction contained 10 bases not matched to a gene. The CDR3 has 16 residues. Germline V gene lookup returns CDR1 MDHEN and CDR2 SYDVKM. The CDR3 is CASSLTDRGSQQPQHF. The CDR3 DNA sequence: TGTGCCAGCAGTTTAACCGACAGGGGTTCGCAACAGCCCCAGCATTTT.

The chain joins TRBV10-3 to TRBJ1-1; D not certain. Trimming stripped 0 bases from V and 5 bases from J, with 10 bases between. From germline, CDR1 is ENHRY and CDR2 SYGVKD. The CDR3 loop spans 14 amino acids. For the CDR3, the DNA is TGTGCCATCAGTGAGTCGAGGGTAGGGACTGAAGCTTTCTTT. Translating it yields CAISESRVGTEAFF.

The chain joins TRBV23-1 to TRBJ1-2, with D perhaps TRBD1 (6 bases). TRBV23-1 is assigned to the ORF class and has an uncertain function. Trimming removed 6 bases at V and 3 bases at J, with 29 bases between. The CDR3 consists of 19 residues. DNA of the CDR3: TGCGCCAGCAGCCGCCACCCCCACAGGGTGGGGCAACCCTACTATGGCTACACCTTC. This gives the protein CASSRHPHRVGQPYYGYTF.

The V gene is TRBV15, the J gene TRBJ1-4; D is uncertain. Trimming cost V 8 bases and J 8 bases, with 18 bases left between them. In germline, CDR1 is LNHNV, CDR2 YYDKDF (reference sequence). The CDR3 loop spans 14 amino acids. The CDR3 DNA reads TGTGCCACCTGCTCAGGACTCGGCGGGGAAAAACTGTTTTTT. Translating gives CATCSGLGGEKLFF. Using reference TRBV15 and TRBJ1-4 for the parts outside the CDR3, the full variable domain is DAMVIQNPRYQVTQFGKPVTLSCSQTLNHNVMYWYQQKSSQAPKLLFHYYDKDFNNEADTPDNFQSRRPNTSFCFLDIRSPGLGDTAMYLCATCSGLGGEKLFFGSGTQLSVL.

The V call is TRBV28, the J call TRBJ1-2; 7 bases match TRBD1. This CDR3 region has 16 residues. Trimming removed 5 bases from V and 6 bases from J; junction bases left unmatched: 15. Germline V gene data show CDR1 as MDHEN and CDR2 as SYDVKM. The CDR3 region has the DNA TGTGCCAGCAGTCCGCCCCCTGGACAGGATACCGATGGCTACACCTTC. Encoded protein: CASSPPPGQDTDGYTF.

The V gene is TRBV6-5, the J gene TRBJ2-3, with D tentatively TRBD1 (6 bases). Looked up from germline, CDR1 is MNHEY and CDR2 is SVGAGI. V shed 2 bases and J shed 1 base, with 10 bases lying between them. The CDR3 spans 15 residues. CDR3 region: CASSYAGAGTDTQYF. CDR3 in DNA: TGTGCCAGCAGTTACGCAGGGGCGGGCACAGATACGCAGTATTTT.

This clone was seen once. The chain recombines TRBV6-6 with TRBJ1-4, with a possible D match to TRBD1 (6 bases). Deletions cut 4 bases from V and 14 bases from J, with 20 bases between. The CDR3 consists of 14 residues. Per the germline V gene, CDR1 is MNHNY and CDR2 is SVGAGI (reference sequence). The CDR3 sequence is CASSSLARGERLFF. As DNA, the CDR3 is TGTGCCAGCAGTTCCTTAGCCAGGGGCGAACGGCTGTTTTTT.

J is TRBJ2-1 and V is TRBV4-1, with 12 nucleotides matching TRBD2. V shed 0 bases and J 7 bases; nucleotides not matched to a gene: 10. The germline V gene encodes CDR1 MGHRA and CDR2 YSYEKL. The CDR3 extends over 18 amino acids. Here the CDR3 DNA reads TGCGCCAGCAGCCAAGATTCAGGCCTAGCGGGGGGGCGTAATGAGCAGTTCTTC. Protein sequence: CASSQDSGLAGGRNEQFF.

The V gene is TRBV19, the J gene TRBJ1-4, with TRBD1 matching 7 bases. From germline, CDR1 is LNHDA and CDR2 SQIVND (reference sequence). The trim removed 2 bases at V and 8 bases at J, leaving 2 bases unmatched. The CDR3 has 13 residues. The CDR3 reads CASSINRGEKLFF. The CDR3 nucleotides read TGTGCCAGTAGTATAAACAGGGGAGAAAAACTGTTTTTT.